At least ten counts were recorded for the clone carrying this T cell receptor (beta chain). This entry comes from a study of T-cell memory formation after mild COVID-19. Germline values: CDR1 KGHDR, CDR2 SFDVKD. This CDR3 has 12 residues. Trimming removed 4 bases at V and 5 bases at J, with 7 bases between. TCRdb re-called the 5' RACE reads through MiXCR, storing one row per CDR3 protein. The table includes some 290,000 distinct CDR3 sequences, about 17% detected once. This TCR came from a man aged 18 to 30 who had mild COVID-19 (a few samples of this study predate the infection). Cell type and time point are not known. The sample consisted of PBMCs or a T cell subset sorted from them (not recorded which). The V call is TRBV24-1, the J call TRBJ1-2; D is ambiguous. The CDR3 here is CATSDGRYGYTF. CDR3 nucleotides: TGTGCCACCAGTGACGGTCGATATGGCTACACCTTC.